Sequencing of this T cell receptor beta chain was carried out in a study of cytomegalovirus exposure and HLA in healthy donors. Study-level points and caveats: The classifier reportedly diagnosed cytomegalovirus status with high sensitivity and specificity. CMV antigen specificity was confirmed in vitro for a few CMV-associated chains. Later analysis showed TCR association rates varying by HLA locus, highest for DRB1 and lowest for HLA-C. Based on reports, TCR beta sequences accurately predicted HLA-A and HLA-B alleles for most subjects.

This clone was observed a few times. No antigen is known for it. PCR was performed using 60 Vbeta and 13 Jbeta primers. The repertoire was sequenced with immunoSEQ multiplex PCR; TCRdb's copy has only in-frame clones and lacks some. The table includes about 140,000 clones, about 80% detected once. Trimming removed 4 bases from V and 1 base from J; junction bases left unmatched: 9. Germline V lookup: CDR1 SGHNT, CDR2 YYREEE (reference sequence). The CDR3 consists of 16 residues. The chain uses TRBV5-4 and TRBJ2-3, with 7 nucleotides matching TRBD2. The clonotype comes from a man younger than 35 in good health and CMV-seronegative. The sequencing sample was made of PBMCs. In DNA, the CDR3 is TGTGCCAGCAGCCCACAGCGGGGCGCGGGCACAGATACGCAGTATTTT. The encoded protein is CASSPQRGAGTDTQYF.